These 4 T cell receptor beta chains were sequenced from one sample in a study of shared clonotypes between healthy human individuals. The table came from immunoSEQ multiplex PCR; TCRdb's copy has only in-frame clones and leaves some out. Of 1.5 million to 2.5 million clones in the sample, approximately 95% are singletons; the top ten hold roughly 1.2%. CD45RO-negative CD8 cells positively selected for CCR7 made up the naive population, which excluded terminally differentiated effector memory CD45RA+ cells. The sample comprised naive CD8+ T cells sorted from blood. These receptor sequences come from a man between 18 and 35 years old in good health.

The J gene is TRBJ1-5, the V gene TRBV28; D possibly corresponds to TRBD1 (6 bases). The CDR3 sequence is 15 residues long. CDR1 and CDR2 from the germline V gene are MDHEN and SYDVKM. V lost 5 bases to trimming and J lost 6 bases, with 17 bases between them. This CDR3 is CASSPIRGASQPQHF. CDR3 DNA: TGTGCCAGCAGTCCTATAAGGGGGGCCAGTCAGCCCCAGCATTTT. The full variable domain, in which reference TRBV28 and TRBJ1-5 provide the parts outside the CDR3, is DVKVTQSSRYLVKRTGEKVFLECVQDMDHENMFWYRQDPGLGLRLIYFSYDVKMKEKGDIPEGYSVSREKKERFSLILESASTNQTSMYLCASSPIRGASQPQHFGDGTRLSIL.

This chain uses TRBV7-9 with TRBJ2-3; TRBD2 is a possible D gene (6 bases). Germline V CDR1 and CDR2: SEHNR, FQNEAQ (reference sequence). Trimming pared 8 bases from V and 6 bases from J, leaving 18 bases between. This CDR3 has 14 amino acids. The CDR3 DNA sequence: TGTGCCAGCGATCGACCCAATGGGGGGGATACGCAGTATTTT. Translation: CASDRPNGGDTQYF.

The CDR3 nucleotides are TGTGCCAGCAGCTTATCTCTGGTAGAGCAGTTCTTC. Its protein is CASSLSLVEQFF. This chain connects TRBV11-2 to TRBJ2-1; D is unresolved. V was pared by 2 bases and J by 10 bases, with 9 bases between. The CDR3 length is 12 residues. Germline-derived CDR1 and CDR2 are SGHAT and FQNNGV.

V is TRBV9 and J is TRBJ2-7, with 7 bases fitting TRBD2. The germline V gene encodes CDR1 SGDLS and CDR2 YYNGEE. Trimming at V came to 3 bases and at J to 0 bases, leaving 6 bases not matched to a gene. The CDR3 sequence is 15 residues long. CDR3: CASSARGESSYEQYF. The CDR3, as DNA: TGTGCCAGCAGCGCCCGGGGGGAGAGCTCCTACGAGCAGTACTTC.